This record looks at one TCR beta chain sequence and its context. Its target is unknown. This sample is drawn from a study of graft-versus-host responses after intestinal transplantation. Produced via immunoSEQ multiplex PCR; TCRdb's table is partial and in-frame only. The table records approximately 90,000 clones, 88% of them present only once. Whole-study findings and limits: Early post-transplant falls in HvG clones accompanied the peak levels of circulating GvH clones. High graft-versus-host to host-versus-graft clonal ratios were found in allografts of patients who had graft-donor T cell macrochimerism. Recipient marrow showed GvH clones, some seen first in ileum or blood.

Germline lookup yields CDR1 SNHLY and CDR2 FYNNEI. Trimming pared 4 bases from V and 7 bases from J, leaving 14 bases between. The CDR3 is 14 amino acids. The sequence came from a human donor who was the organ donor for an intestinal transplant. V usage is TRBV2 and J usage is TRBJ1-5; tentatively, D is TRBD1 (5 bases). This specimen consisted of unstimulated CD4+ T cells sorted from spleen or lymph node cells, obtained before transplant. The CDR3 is CASSGQGIRQPQHF. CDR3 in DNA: TGTGCCAGCAGTGGGCAGGGTATTAGGCAGCCCCAGCATTTT.